This entry lists 21 T cell receptor beta chains sequenced from one sample in a study of blood T cell repertoires in COVID-19. Libraries were prepared by immunoSEQ multiplex PCR; TCRdb keeps only in-frame clonotypes and omits some of them. This sample has over 100,000 clones; 85% to 90% occur once, and the top ten carry around 1.1%. Input material: peripheral blood. These receptors came from a human donor in a cohort sampled during active COVID-19.

The chain has TRBV27 and TRBJ1-2; tentatively, D is TRBD1 (5 bases). Germline V lookup: CDR1 MNHEY, CDR2 SMNVEV (reference sequence). V was pared by 6 bases and J by 4 bases, with 12 bases between. CDR3 length: 13 amino acids. The CDR3 DNA is TGTGCCAGCAGGGCAAGGGGTGCCTATGGCTACACCTTC. It codes for CASRARGAYGYTF.

The genes are TRBV15 and TRBJ1-2; D is unclear. There are 14 residues in the CDR3. Trimming shortened V by 0 bases and J by 6 bases, and 11 bases separated the two germline ends. Germline loops: CDR1 LNHNV, CDR2 YYDKDF (reference sequence). CDR3 coding DNA: TGTGCCACCAGCAGAGAGGAACAGCTACATGGCTACACCTTC. This encodes CATSREEQLHGYTF. Full variable domain (outside the CDR3, taken from reference TRBV15 and TRBJ1-2): DAMVIQNPRYQVTQFGKPVTLSCSQTLNHNVMYWYQQKSSQAPKLLFHYYDKDFNNEADTPDNFQSRRPNTSFCFLDIRSPGLGDTAMYLCATSREEQLHGYTFGSGTRLTVV.

In this sample, this clone turned up a few times. The chain uses TRBV7-9 and TRBJ1-1; D gene unclear. Germline V gives CDR1 SEHNR, CDR2 FQNEAQ (reference sequence). Trimming took 2 bases from V and 7 from J, leaving 8 bases between them. This CDR3 has 12 amino acids. CDR3 bases: TGTGCCAGCAGCTTACGTTCGGTTGAAGCTTTCTTT. This encodes CASSLRSVEAFF.

This chain uses TRBV11-2 with TRBJ2-1; D is unclear. The CDR3 runs 20 residues. Trimming pared 0 bases from V and 0 bases from J, leaving 21 bases between. Per germline, CDR1 SGHAT and CDR2 FQNNGV. The CDR3 loop reads CASSLEGLGFAAGSYNEQFF. CDR3 coding DNA: TGTGCCAGCAGCTTAGAGGGTTTAGGATTTGCGGCCGGCTCCTACAATGAGCAGTTCTTC.

The chain uses TRBV11-2 and TRBJ1-3; 7 positions match TRBD1. The germline gives CDR1 SGHAT, CDR2 FQNNGV. This CDR3 spans 16 amino acids. With V trimmed by 8 bases and J by 0 bases, 10 bases remained unmatched. CDR3 DNA sequence: TGTGCCAGCGACATTAACAGGGGTTTCTCTGGAAACACCATATATTTT. Amino acids: CASDINRGFSGNTIYF.

Comments on this clone: Other DNA sequences in the sample encode the same CDR3. The V call is TRBV20-1, the J call TRBJ1-1; possible D gene TRBD1, 6 bases. The V and J ends lost 2 bases and 7 bases respectively, with 8 bases between them. CDR1 DFQATT and CDR2 SNEGSKA come from the germline V gene (reference sequence). The CDR3 runs to 11 residues. Written as DNA, the CDR3 is TGCAGTGCTAGACAGGGGATTGAAGCTTTCTTT. This codes for CSARQGIEAFF.

The chain joins TRBV9 to TRBJ1-4, with 8 positions matching TRBD1. Trimming at V came to 0 bases and at J to 8 bases, leaving 9 bases not matched to a gene. Looked up from germline, CDR1 is SGDLS and CDR2 is YYNGEE. The CDR3 covers 16 residues. CDR3 DNA: TGTGCCAGCAGCGTAGCTGGTCAGGGGGCGGGCGAAAAACTGTTTTTT. Translated: CASSVAGQGAGEKLFF.

This clone was observed a few times. This rearrangement joins TRBV11-3 to TRBJ2-7, with D possibly being TRBD2 (6 bases). The length of the CDR3 is 15 residues. The V end lost 2 bases, the J end lost 3 bases, and 14 bases lay between the germline ends. CDR1 is SGHNT and CDR2 is YENEEA in the germline V gene. The CDR3 region has the DNA TGTGCCAGCAGCTTATTTCTCGGGGGAGGCTACGAGCAGTACTTC. Protein: CASSLFLGGGYEQYF. The full variable domain, in which reference TRBV11-3 and TRBJ2-7 provide the parts outside the CDR3, is EAGVVQSPRYKIIEKKQPVAFWCNPISGHNTLYWYLQNLGQGPELLIRYENEEAVDDSQLPKDRFSAERLKGVDSTLKIQPAELGDSAVYLCASSLFLGGGYEQYFGPGTRLTVT.

The count of this clone is one. V and J are TRBV7-8 and TRBJ2-7; 11 nucleotides agree with TRBD1. This CDR3 comprises 15 residues. The V and J ends lost 5 bases and 0 bases, in that order; junction bases with no gene match: 3. CDR1 and CDR2 (germline): SGHVS, FQNEAQ. CDR3 residues: CASSRTGGTSYEQYF. The CDR3 DNA reads as TGTGCCAGCAGCCGGACAGGGGGCACCTCCTACGAGCAGTACTTC.

The V and J genes are TRBV21-1 and TRBJ2-5; the DNA was not compared with TRBD2, the D call given in the table. TRBV21-1 constitutes a pseudogene. The CDR3 is 14 residues long. The CDR3 nucleotides are TGTGCCAGCAGCCACTCGGGGGGCCAAGAGACCCAGTACTTC. It specifies CASSHSGGQETQYF.

The V call is TRBV6-5, the J call TRBJ2-7; tentative D call: TRBD2 (7 bases). The V gene's germline CDR1 is MNHEY and CDR2 SVGAGI. Trimming shortened V by 8 bases and J by 4 bases, and 18 bases separated the two germline ends. The CDR3 loop spans 14 amino acids. The CDR3 DNA sequence: TGTGCCAGCGGTTCTGGCGGGGGCACTTACGAGCAGTACTTC. Its protein is CASGSGGGTYEQYF.

This clone was recorded only once. The gene calls are TRBV3-1 (or the pseudogene TRBV3-2) and TRBJ1-2, with 10 bases that match TRBD1. Germline V gene sequence: CDR1 LGHDT, CDR2 YNNKEL (reference sequence). V was pared by 4 bases and J by 7 bases, with 0 bases of the junction left unmatched. CDR3 length: 12 residues. The CDR3, as DNA: TGTGCCAGCAGCCGGGACAGGGGTGGCTACACCTTC. This sequence encodes CASSRDRGGYTF.

The gene calls are TRBV4-2 and TRBJ2-1, with 7 nucleotides matching TRBD2. The length of the CDR3 is 12 residues. V was pared by 2 bases and J by 8 bases, with 0 bases of the junction left unmatched. In germline, CDR1 is LGHNA, CDR2 YNFKEQ. The CDR3 sequence: CASSQRGDEQFF. The CDR3 coding sequence is TGTGCCAGCAGCCAACGGGGGGATGAGCAGTTCTTC.

The chain uses TRBV9 and TRBJ2-3, with TRBD2 matching over 11 bases. The CDR3 covers 16 residues. Germline lookup yields CDR1 SGDLS and CDR2 YYNGEE. V lost 3 bases, J lost 6 bases, and 9 bases stayed unmatched. DNA for the CDR3: TGTGCCAGCAGCGAGGGGACTAGCGGATATCAGGATACGCAGTATTTT. This gives the protein CASSEGTSGYQDTQYF.

Comments on this clone: Its ends do not fully match the called genes, so a read error is possible. Different DNA sequences within this sample yield the same CDR3. The rearrangement links TRBV5-5 to TRBJ1-4; unclear D gene. The CDR3 extends over 15 amino acids. Germline assignment: CDR1 SGHKS and CDR2 YYEKEE (reference sequence). In nucleotides, the CDR3 is TGTGCCAGCAGCGGACTAATAACGCTTAATGAAAAACTATTTTTT. This sequence encodes CASSGLITLNEKLFF.

The chain recombines TRBV6-2 or TRBV6-3 with TRBJ2-2; 13 positions agree with TRBD2. The length of the CDR3 is 18 residues. In germline, CDR1 is MNHEY, CDR2 SVGEGT. J lost 6 bases, V lost 2 bases, and 9 bases had no gene match. Here the CDR3 DNA reads TGTGCCAGCAGTTACCGCAGACTAGCGGGAGGTGTTCCCGGGGAGCTGTTTTTT. As protein: CASSYRRLAGGVPGELFF.

This chain joins TRBV5-1 and TRBJ1-2; D unclear. V lost 3 bases to trimming and J lost 6 bases, with 18 bases between them. CDR3 length: 15 amino acids. Germline CDR1 SGHRS, CDR2 YFSETQ. CDR3 sequence: CASSSLTLLGHGYTF. In DNA form, the CDR3 reads TGCGCCAGCAGCTCATTGACTCTCCTTGGCCATGGCTACACCTTC. Filled out from reference TRBV5-1 and TRBJ1-2, the complete variable domain reads KAGVTQTPRYLIKTRGQQVTLSCSPISGHRSVSWYQQTPGQGLQFLFEYFSETQRNKGNFPGRFSGRQFSNSRSEMNVSTLELGDSALYLCASSSLTLLGHGYTFGSGTRLTVV.

The chain recombines TRBV5-4 with TRBJ1-1; a weak D match, TRBD1 (5 bases). This CDR3 has 13 amino acids. V lost 1 base, J lost 11 bases, and 15 bases lay in between. Germline CDR1 and CDR2: SGHNT and YYREEE (reference sequence). The CDR3 sequence is CASSLTSGKEAFF. CDR3 coding DNA: TGTGCCAGCAGCTTGACGTCAGGGAAGGAGGCTTTCTTT.

The chain employs TRBV21-1 and TRBJ2-7; the table's D call, TRBD1, has no DNA check behind it. TRBV21-1 is recorded as a pseudogene. The CDR3 loop spans 15 amino acids. The CDR3 nucleotides are TGTGCCAGCAGCAAAGGGACAGCTCCCCTTAACGAGCAGTACTTC. This codes for CASSKGTAPLNEQYF.

The chain carries TRBV11-3 and TRBJ2-3; D ambiguous. Germline values: CDR1 SGHNT, CDR2 YENEEA. V dropped 0 bases and J dropped 1 base, with 11 bases sitting between them. The CDR3 is made up of 16 amino acids. The CDR3 here is CASSLDLASRTDTQYF. CDR3 nucleotides: TGTGCCAGCAGCTTAGATCTCGCGTCTCGCACAGATACGCAGTATTTT.

This clone was found a few times. V is TRBV5-1 and J is TRBJ1-5, with 9 bases lining up with TRBD1. V shed 4 bases and J 5 bases; nucleotides not matched to a gene: 4. The CDR3 length is 14 residues. The germline V gene encodes CDR1 SGHRS and CDR2 YFSETQ. The CDR3 reads CASSVGQGDQPQHF. The CDR3 region has the DNA TGCGCCAGCAGCGTGGGACAGGGAGATCAGCCCCAGCATTTT.